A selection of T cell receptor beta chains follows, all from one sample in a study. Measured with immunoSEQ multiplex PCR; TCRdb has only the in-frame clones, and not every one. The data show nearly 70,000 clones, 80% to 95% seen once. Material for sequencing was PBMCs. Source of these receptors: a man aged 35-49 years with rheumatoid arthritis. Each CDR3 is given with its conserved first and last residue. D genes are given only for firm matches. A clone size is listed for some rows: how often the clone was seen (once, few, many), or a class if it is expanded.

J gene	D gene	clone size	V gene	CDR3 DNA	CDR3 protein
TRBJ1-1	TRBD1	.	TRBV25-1	TGTGCCAGCAGTGAATTTGAGGGACAGGGGCACACTGAAGCTTTCTTT	CASSEFEGQGHTEAFF
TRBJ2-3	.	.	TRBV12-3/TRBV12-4	TGTGCCAGCAGCCGGACAGATTTT	CASSRTDF
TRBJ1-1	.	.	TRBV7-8	TGTGCCAGCAGCTTAGTGGGTGGGAACACTGAAGCTTTCTTT	CASSLVGGNTEAFF
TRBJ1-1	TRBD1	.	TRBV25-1	TGTGCCAGCACCACGGACAGGGTGAACACTGAAGCTTTCTTT	CASTTDRVNTEAFF
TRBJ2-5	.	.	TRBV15	TGTGCCACCAGCAGAGATTGGACGCGGGGGCTTAAAGAGACCCAGTACTTC	CATSRDWTRGLKETQYF
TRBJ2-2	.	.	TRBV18	TGTGCCAGCCACAGAGAAGACAGAAACACCGGGGAGCTGTTTTTT	CASHREDRNTGELFF
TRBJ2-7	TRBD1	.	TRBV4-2	TGTGCCAGCAGCCTGAGGAGCGGGACAGGGTTCTACGAGCAGTACTTC	CASSLRSGTGFYEQYF
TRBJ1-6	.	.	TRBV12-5	TGTGCTAGTGCTCGAGGGCAGGGATCACCCCTCCACTTT	CASARGQGSPLHF
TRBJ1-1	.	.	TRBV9	TGTGCCAGCAGCAAGGGTCCGAACACTGAAGCTTTCTTT	CASSKGPNTEAFF
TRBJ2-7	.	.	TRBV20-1	TGCAGTGCTAGGGGGGTCTACGAGCAGTACTTC	CSARGVYEQYF
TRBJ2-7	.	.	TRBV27	TGTGCCAGCAGTTCAGCCTCAGACGAGCAGTACTTC	CASSSASDEQYF
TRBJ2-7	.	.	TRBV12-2	TGTGCAAGTCGCTTATCAGAGCGGACCTCCTACGAGCAGTACTTC	CASRLSERTSYEQYF
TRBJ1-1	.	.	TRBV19	TGTGCCAGTAGTACCCGGACAGCTTCGAACACTGAAGCTTTCTTT	CASSTRTASNTEAFF
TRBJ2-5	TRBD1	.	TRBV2	TGTGCCAGCAGTAACCGGGACAGGCGGAGTAAAGAGACCCAGTACTTC	CASSNRDRRSKETQYF
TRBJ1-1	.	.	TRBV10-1	TGCGCCACCCGGACAGCAAAGAACACTGAAGCTTTCTTT	CATRTAKNTEAFF
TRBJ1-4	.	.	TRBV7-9	TGTGCCAGCAGCTCCCCTCCCATGAGTGATGAAAAACTGTTTTTT	CASSSPPMSDEKLFF
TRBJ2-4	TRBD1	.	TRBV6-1	TGTGCCAGCAACCTGGGACAGGGGGCCAAAAACATTCAGTACTTC	CASNLGQGAKNIQYF
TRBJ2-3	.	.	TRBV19	TGTGCCAGTAGGGAACTAGCTCCATCGTCAACAGATACGCAGTATTTT	CASRELAPSSTDTQYF
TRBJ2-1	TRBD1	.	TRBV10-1	TGCGCCAGCAGTACGGGACAGGGGTCAATCAATGAGCAGTTCTTC	CASSTGQGSINEQFF
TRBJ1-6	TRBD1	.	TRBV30	TGTGCCTGGGGGGACAGAGCTTCACCCCTCCACTTT	CAWGDRASPLHF
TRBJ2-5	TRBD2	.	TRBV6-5	TGTGCCAGCAGTTACTCGATTGGGACTAGCGAAGAGACCCAGTACTTC	CASSYSIGTSEETQYF
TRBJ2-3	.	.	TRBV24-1	TGTGCCACCAGTGATTCTGGCCCAATTGGGGATACGCAGTATTTT	CATSDSGPIGDTQYF
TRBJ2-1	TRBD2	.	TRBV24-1	TGTGCCACCAGAGAGAACCGTTACAGCGGGATATCCTACAATGAGCAGTTCTTC	CATRENRYSGISYNEQFF
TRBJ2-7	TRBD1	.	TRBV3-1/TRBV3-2	TGTGCCAGCAGCCCTCTACTCGGGACAGGTCGACCCGAGCAGTACTTC	CASSPLLGTGRPEQYF
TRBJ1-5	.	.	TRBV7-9	TGTGCCAGCAGCTTAGGGGCACAGGGTCAGCCCCAGCATTTT	CASSLGAQGQPQHF
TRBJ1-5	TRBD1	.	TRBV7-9	TGTGCCAGCAGCCGGGACAGGAGCAATCAGCCCCAGCATTTT	CASSRDRSNQPQHF
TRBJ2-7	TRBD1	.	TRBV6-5	TGTGCCAGCAGTTTGGGACAGGAGACCTACGAGCAGTACTTC	CASSLGQETYEQYF
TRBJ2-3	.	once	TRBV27	TGTGCCAGCAGGCTAACAGGGGGCCCGGGAGGGAGGACAGATACGCAGTATTTT	CASRLTGGPGGRTDTQYF
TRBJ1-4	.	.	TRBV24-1	TGTGCCACCAGTGCAGGAAAGGGGGAAAAACTGTTTTTT	CATSAGKGEKLFF
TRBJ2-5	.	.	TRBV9	TGTGCCAGCAGCGTAGAGGGTAGAGGGGGTGAGACCCAGTACTTC	CASSVEGRGGETQYF
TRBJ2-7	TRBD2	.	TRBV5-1	TGCGCCAGCAGCTTGAGAACTAGCGGGCCCGGAACCCCCTCCTACGAGCAGTACTTC	CASSLRTSGPGTPSYEQYF
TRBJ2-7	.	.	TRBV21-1	TGTGCCAGCAGCCCTAGAAGGACAGGGGATTCCTACGAGCAGTACTTC	CASSPRRTGDSYEQYF
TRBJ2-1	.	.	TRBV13	TGTGCCAGCAGCCAGACAGGACGGTCGGATTACAATGAGCAGTTCTTC	CASSQTGRSDYNEQFF
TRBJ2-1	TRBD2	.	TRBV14	TGTGCCAGCAGCCAAGATATCCTAGCGGGGACTTACAATGAGCAGTTCTTC	CASSQDILAGTYNEQFF
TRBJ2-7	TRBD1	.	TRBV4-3	TGCGCCAGCAGCCAAGGGACAGGGGAATCCTACGAGCAGTACTTC	CASSQGTGESYEQYF
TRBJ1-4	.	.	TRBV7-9	TGTGCCAGCAGCTTAGCGGGTCCCTTAGGTGAAAAACTGTTTTTT	CASSLAGPLGEKLFF
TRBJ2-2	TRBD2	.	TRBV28	TGTGCCAGCAGTTTGCTAGCGGGGTCATACACCGGGGAGCTGTTTTTT	CASSLLAGSYTGELFF
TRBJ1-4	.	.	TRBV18	TGTGCCAGCTCACTCGGGGGCAAGGAAAAACTGTTTTTT	CASSLGGKEKLFF
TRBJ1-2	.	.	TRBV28	TGTGCCAGCAGTCGCGGGTCTTTCAGCGGCTACACCTTC	CASSRGSFSGYTF
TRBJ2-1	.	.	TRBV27	TGTGCCAGCAGTTTATCGGGGGAAGATGAGCAGTTCTTC	CASSLSGEDEQFF
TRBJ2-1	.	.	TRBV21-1	TGTGCCAGCAGCAAAGCGCCTGTAGCGGGGAGCTCCTACAATGAGCAGTTCTTC	CASSKAPVAGSSYNEQFF
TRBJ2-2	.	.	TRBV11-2	TGTGCCAGCAGGGGGCTCAGGGGCGTAATTCACACCGGGGAGCTGTTTTTT	CASRGLRGVIHTGELFF
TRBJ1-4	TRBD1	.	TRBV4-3	TGCGCCAGCAGCCCTGGACAGGCAACTAATGAAAAACTGTTTTTT	CASSPGQATNEKLFF
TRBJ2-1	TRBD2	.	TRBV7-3	TGTGCCAGCAGCTTAGCCGGGACTAGCGGCTACAATGAGCAGTTCTTC	CASSLAGTSGYNEQFF
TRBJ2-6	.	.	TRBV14	TGTGCCAGCAGCCCTACCTTCGGGGCTGGGGCCAACGTCCTGACTTTC	CASSPTFGAGANVLTF
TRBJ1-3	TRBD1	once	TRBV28	TGTGCCAGCAGTTACCCGACAGGGTCTTTTTCTGGAAACACCATATATTTT	CASSYPTGSFSGNTIYF
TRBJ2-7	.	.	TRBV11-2	TGTGCCAGCAGCTTGGGACTTCTAGTTCCCTACGAGCAGTACTTC	CASSLGLLVPYEQYF
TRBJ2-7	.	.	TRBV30	TGTGCCTGGAGTGTAACAGTTTACGAGCAGTACTTC	CAWSVTVYEQYF
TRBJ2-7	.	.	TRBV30	TGTGCCTGGAGTGTAAGTAGCTCCTACGAGCAGTACTTC	CAWSVSSSYEQYF
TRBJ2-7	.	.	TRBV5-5	TGTGCCAGCAGCTTGCAGGACACCCTCTCCTACGAGCAGTACTTC	CASSLQDTLSYEQYF
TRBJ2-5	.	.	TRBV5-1	TGCGCCAGCAGCTCCGGCCTAGGCGGGGAGACCCAGTACTTC	CASSSGLGGETQYF
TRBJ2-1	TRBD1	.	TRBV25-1	TGTGCCAGCAGTGCCTTTCGACAGGGGGCTTCTTCTGGGTCTGAGCAGTTCTTC	CASSAFRQGASSGSEQFF